This TCR beta chain was retrieved from a study of CXCR3-negative and CXCR3-positive naive CD8 T cells. In regard to this clonotype: Its specificity is unknown.

Findings and caveats of the study: Memory CD8+ cells showed much lower diversity, while both naive subsets displayed comparably high diversity. Similar TRBV-TRBJ usage was seen in naive cells (both CXCR3-negative and CXCR3-positive), but memory cells differed.

Per germline, CDR1 SGDLS and CDR2 YYNGEE. The CDR3 covers 15 residues. Naive CD8+ T cells were CD45RO-CCR7+CD27+CD95-. The libraries of TRB cDNA were constructed through 5' RACE using UMI labels. TCRdb reanalyzed the 5' RACE reads, giving one entry per CDR3 protein sequence and no DNA. The sample includes roughly 6,200 distinct CDR3 sequences. The material sequenced was naive CXCR3- CD8+ T cells from blood. Documented subset: CD45RO-CCR7+CD27+CD95- naive CD8+ T cells lacking CXCR3 (TNR3-). This clonotype was obtained from a human donor in good health. Some clones in this sample may be carry-over from other donors' samples. V usage is TRBV9 and J usage is TRBJ2-2. CDR3 sequence reads: CASSVARANTGELFF.